Shown below are 13 T cell receptor beta chains from a single sample sequenced in a study of CD8 T cells in Susac syndrome. cDNA came from about 0.5 to 1 ug RNA primed by random hexamers. TCRdb processed the immunoSEQ multiplex PCR reads anew with MiXCR; each CDR3 protein has one entry. Among roughly 120,000 distinct CDR3 sequences listed, around 95% were seen once. Sequenced sample: CD4+ T cells from PBMCs. These receptors all come from a human donor in good health.

The chain is built from TRBV30 and TRBJ1-2; D is unclear. CDR3 length equals 14 residues. Per the germline V gene, CDR1 is GTSNPN and CDR2 is SVGIG (reference sequence). Trimming left V 0 bases short and J 6 bases short, with 14 bases between. DNA of the CDR3: TGTGCCTGGAGTGTACGGGCCGACGGGCATGGCTACACCTTC. Its translation is CAWSVRADGHGYTF. Combining the CDR3 with reference TRBV30 and TRBJ1-2 gives the whole variable domain SQTIHQWPATLVQPVGSPLSLECTVEGTSNPNLYWYRQAAGRGLQLLFYSVGIGQISSEVPQNLSASRPQDRQFILSSKKLLLSDSGFYLCAWSVRADGHGYTFGSGTRLTVV.

The chain has TRBV5-1 and TRBJ2-7; the match to TRBD2 covers 16 bases. CDR1 and CDR2 from the germline V gene are SGHRS and YFSETQ. This CDR3 is 17 amino acids long. The V and J ends lost 4 bases and 5 bases, in that order; junction bases with no gene match: 9. CDR3 coding DNA: TGCGCCAGCAGCCTGGGGACTAGCGGGAGGGGAAGCGACGAGCAGTACTTC. It codes for CASSLGTSGRGSDEQYF. Full variable domain (outside the CDR3, taken from reference TRBV5-1 and TRBJ2-7): KAGVTQTPRYLIKTRGQQVTLSCSPISGHRSVSWYQQTPGQGLQFLFEYFSETQRNKGNFPGRFSGRQFSNSRSEMNVSTLELGDSALYLCASSLGTSGRGSDEQYFGPGTRLTVT.

This chain links TRBV18 with TRBJ2-7; 8 nucleotides line up with TRBD1. This CDR3 is built from 15 residues. In germline, CDR1 is KGHSH, CDR2 LQKENI. Trimming cost V 3 bases and J 4 bases; bases outside gene matches: 8. CDR3 protein: CASSPVGTGLYEQYF. The CDR3 DNA follows: TGTGCCAGCTCACCGGTAGGGACAGGCCTTTACGAGCAGTACTTC.

This chain connects TRBV20-1 to TRBJ1-2; D gene unclear. The CDR3 has 12 residues. The V and J ends lost 1 base and 4 bases respectively, with 7 bases between them. The germline gives CDR1 DFQATT, CDR2 SNEGSKA (reference sequence). The CDR3 protein is CSARASSYGYTF. CDR3 DNA: TGCAGTGCTAGAGCCTCTTCCTATGGCTACACCTTC.

The V call is TRBV9, the J call TRBJ2-3; no firm D call. The germline V and J ends were trimmed by 4 bases and 6 bases, with 9 bases remaining between them. This CDR3 has 12 amino acids. CDR1 SGDLS and CDR2 YYNGEE come from the germline V gene. The chain's CDR3 is CASSSSGDTQYF. CDR3 DNA sequence: TGTGCCAGCAGCTCCTCGGGTGATACGCAGTATTTT.

This chain uses TRBV6-2 or TRBV6-3 with TRBJ2-2; a weak D match, TRBD1 (5 bases). Germline CDR1 and CDR2: MNHEY and SVGEGT. The CDR3 runs to 17 residues. Between the trimmed V and J ends, which lost 6 bases and 7 bases, there was a span of 24 bases. CDR3 nucleotides: TGTGCCAGCAGCCCAGACTTGGGGCACTCGAAGGGCGGGGAGCTGTTTTTT. It codes for CASSPDLGHSKGGELFF.

The chain is built from TRBV20-1 and TRBJ2-2; 11 bases match TRBD2. Per the germline V gene, CDR1 is DFQATT and CDR2 is SNEGSKA (reference sequence). With 5 bases clipped from V and 7 bases from J, the junction kept 6 bases outside the gene matches. This CDR3 is built from 14 residues. The CDR3 protein is CSARSGLADGELFF. The DNA of the CDR3 is TGCAGTGCTCGCTCGGGACTAGCGGACGGGGAGCTGTTTTTT.

The rearrangement links TRBV5-6 to TRBJ1-5, with D possibly being TRBD1 (6 bases). V was clipped by 4 bases and J by 3 bases, with 17 bases between them. The germline V gene has CDR1 SGHDT and CDR2 YYEEEE. The CDR3 loop spans 16 amino acids. This CDR3 is CASSPSGGAANQPQHF. CDR3 in DNA: TGTGCCAGCAGCCCCTCCGGGGGGGCTGCCAATCAGCCCCAGCATTTT.

This clonotype was observed once. V and J are TRBV20-1 and TRBJ2-1, with TRBD2 matching over 10 bases. This CDR3 contains 16 residues. J was trimmed by 0 bases and V by 4 bases; bases with no gene match: 6. CDR1 and CDR2 from the germline V gene are DFQATT and SNEGSKA (reference sequence). In DNA form, the CDR3 reads TGCAGTGCTATACTAGCGGGACCTAGCTCCTACAATGAGCAGTTCTTC. The encoded protein is CSAILAGPSSYNEQFF.

This chain links TRBV6-6 with TRBJ2-5; D tentatively fits TRBD1 or TRBD2 (5 bases each). Trimming took off 3 bases at V and 5 bases at J, with 13 bases between the two ends. This CDR3 has 14 residues. Germline CDR1 is MNHNY and CDR2 is SVGAGI (reference sequence). The CDR3 here is CASSYSGASETQYF. CDR3 coding DNA: TGTGCCAGCAGTTATTCCGGGGCGTCGGAGACCCAGTACTTC.

The rearrangement joins TRBV6-5 to TRBJ1-1; TRBD1 matches at 7 bases. Germline CDR1 is MNHEY and CDR2 is SVGAGI. Trimming removed 5 bases from V and 6 bases from J; junction bases left unmatched: 12. CDR3 size: 15 residues. CDR3 bases: TGTGCCAGCAGTAATCCCCGAGGAGGGGGCTCTGAAGCTTTCTTT. Protein sequence: CASSNPRGGGSEAFF.

Concerning this clonotype itself: The junction does not match germline at one end; this may be a read error. This rearrangement joins TRBV7-7 to TRBJ2-1, with 7 bases lining up with TRBD1. The V gene's germline CDR1 is SSHAT and CDR2 FNYEAQ (reference sequence). CDR3 length: 18 amino acids. CDR3 sequence: CASSLEPTRGKKSNKQFF. The CDR3 coding sequence is TGTGCTAGCAGCTTGGAGCCGACCAGGGGGAAAAAATCCAATAAGCAGTTCTTC.

The CDR3 DNA reads as TGTGCCAGTAGGCCGACAGGGACCTCTGGAAACACCATATATTTT. Translation gives CASRPTGTSGNTIYF. V is TRBV19 and J is TRBJ1-3, with 7 bases identical to TRBD1. V trimming: 6 bases; J trimming: 0 bases; junction bases outside the gene matches: 5. Germline CDR1 reads LNHDA; CDR2 reads SQIVND (reference sequence). CDR3 size: 15 residues.